Listed here are 14 T cell receptor beta chains from one sample, sequenced in a study of blood T cell repertoires in COVID-19. TCRdb keeps only in-frame clones here, not all; method: immunoSEQ multiplex PCR. In the table there are more than 10,000 clones, 80% to 95% of which are singletons. The sequenced sample consisted of peripheral blood. The receptor set was obtained from a woman aged 70 to 79 with active COVID-19.

The chain carries TRBV7-8 and TRBJ2-5, with 12 bases that match TRBD1. The length of the CDR3 is 15 residues. The V gene end was trimmed by 5 bases and the J gene end by 4 bases; junction bases not matched to a gene: 5. The germline gives CDR1 SGHVS, CDR2 FQNEAQ. The CDR3: CASSPRDRGRETQYF. CDR3 DNA sequence: TGTGCCAGCAGCCCCCGGGACAGGGGGCGAGAGACCCAGTACTTC.

The chain joins TRBV7-9 to TRBJ1-1, with D maybe TRBD1 (6 bases). CDR1 is SEHNR, CDR2 FQNEAQ, per germline (reference sequence). The CDR3 is 15 residues long. V was pared by 0 bases and J by 5 bases, with 13 bases between. The CDR3 nucleotides are TGTGCCAGCAGCTTAGCGCAGGGGAGGGAGACTGAAGCTTTCTTT. Amino acids: CASSLAQGRETEAFF.

The gene calls are TRBV30 and TRBJ1-2; TRBD1 agrees at 9 bases. The CDR3 loop spans 17 amino acids. The germline gives CDR1 GTSNPN, CDR2 SVGIG (reference sequence). V was pared by 3 bases and J by 4 bases, with 15 bases of the junction left unmatched. The CDR3 DNA follows: TGTGCCTGGAGAGAATCAGGACAGGGGTTTCCTTCCTATGGCTACACCTTC. Translated: CAWRESGQGFPSYGYTF.

V gene TRBV24-1 combines with J gene TRBJ2-2; 7 nucleotides agree with TRBD1. Germline V lookup: CDR1 KGHDR, CDR2 SFDVKD. Trimming removed 5 bases from V and 3 bases from J; junction bases left unmatched: 8. The CDR3 is 16 residues long. The CDR3 DNA sequence: TGTGCCACCAGTGTGGACAAGGGGGCCGACACCGGGGAGCTGTTTTTT. Translating gives CATSVDKGADTGELFF.

This rearrangement joins TRBV2 to TRBJ1-1; the match to TRBD1 covers 12 bases. With V trimmed by 6 bases and J by 1 base, 0 bases remained unmatched. The length of the CDR3 is 14 residues. Germline CDR1 SNHLY, CDR2 FYNNEI. This chain's CDR3 is CASRGQGANTEAFF. The CDR3 DNA reads TGTGCCAGCAGGGGACAGGGGGCGAACACTGAAGCTTTCTTT.

The CDR3 nucleotides read TGTGCCAGCAGCTTAGAAGGGGGGGGCGGCCATGAGCAGTTCTTC. Encoded protein: CASSLEGGGGHEQFF. The V and J genes are TRBV11-3 and TRBJ2-1; TRBD2 is a possible D gene (7 bases). Germline V gene data show CDR1 as SGHNT and CDR2 as YENEEA. The CDR3 runs to 15 residues. V was clipped by 0 bases and J by 8 bases, with 14 bases between them.

This clone was recorded only once. The genes are TRBV5-6 and TRBJ2-3, with D tentatively TRBD1 (5 bases). V was shortened by 4 bases and J by 2 bases, with 17 bases between the two germline ends. Germline V gene lookup returns CDR1 SGHDT and CDR2 YYEEEE. The CDR3 spans 16 residues. CDR3: CASSPPSVGHTDTQYF. CDR3 DNA: TGTGCCAGCAGCCCCCCCTCAGTGGGGCACACAGATACGCAGTATTTT.

This sequence joins TRBV11-1 and TRBJ2-5, with 9 bases matching TRBD2. The CDR3 is 15 residues long. After removal of 5 bases from V and 5 bases from J, the junction contained 9 bases not matched to a gene. The V gene's germline CDR1 is SGHAT and CDR2 FQDESV (reference sequence). The CDR3 bases are TGTGCCAGCAGCCCCGGGGGCGGGAGGGTGGAGACCCAGTACTTC. Translated, it gives CASSPGGGRVETQYF.

In DNA, the CDR3 is TGCAGCGTTGACGGGGGTAGCTCCTACAATGAGCAGTTCTTC. Its protein is CSVDGGSSYNEQFF. The chain couples TRBV29-1 to TRBJ2-1, with D possibly being TRBD2 (6 bases). Trimming pared 3 bases from V and 0 bases from J, leaving 9 bases between. The germline V gene encodes CDR1 SQVTM and CDR2 ANQGSEA. This CDR3 has 14 amino acids.

The V gene is TRBV9, the J gene TRBJ2-4; 14 bases line up with TRBD2. The junction had 10 bases not matched to a gene; V was cut back by 1 base and J by 1 base. Looked up from germline, CDR1 is SGDLS and CDR2 is YYNGEE. CDR3 length: 20 residues. CDR3: CASSVNPGLAGENAKNIQYF. The CDR3 coding sequence is TGTGCCAGCAGCGTAAACCCGGGACTAGCGGGAGAGAATGCCAAAAACATTCAGTACTTC.

The gene calls are TRBV24-1 and TRBJ2-3; the match to TRBD1 covers 9 bases. The CDR3 runs to 18 residues. After removal of 3 bases from V and 4 bases from J, the junction contained 13 bases not matched to a gene. Germline values: CDR1 KGHDR, CDR2 SFDVKD. CDR3 residues: CATSDLKTGGFASDTQYF. The DNA for the CDR3 is TGTGCCACCAGTGATCTAAAGACAGGGGGATTTGCGTCAGATACGCAGTATTTT.

The CDR3 nucleotides read TGTGCCAGCAGCAAAGAATTGGGACAGGGGGCGCGGGGAAACACAGATACGCAGTATTTT. It is translated as CASSKELGQGARGNTDTQYF. The chain has TRBV21-1 and TRBJ2-3; the table's D call TRBD1 went unverified against the DNA. TRBV21-1 is a recognized pseudogene. This CDR3 is built from 20 residues.

The chain combines TRBV2 with TRBJ2-2; weak D call: TRBD1 (6 bases). The CDR3 spans 14 residues. Trimming removed 6 bases at V and 1 base at J, with 9 bases between. Germline V lookup: CDR1 SNHLY, CDR2 FYNNEI. As DNA, the CDR3 is TGTGCCAGCAGGGGACAAATGAACACCGGGGAGCTGTTTTTT. This codes for CASRGQMNTGELFF.

The chain recombines TRBV28 with TRBJ2-1, with TRBD2 matching 9 bases. Germline values: CDR1 MDHEN, CDR2 SYDVKM. This CDR3 region has 15 residues. The trim removed 3 bases at V and 3 bases at J, leaving 3 bases unmatched. CDR3 nucleotide sequence: TGTGCCAGCAGTTTGAGCGGGAGGAACTACAATGAGCAGTTCTTC. Its protein product is CASSLSGRNYNEQFF.